The entry below gives a single T cell receptor (beta chain) sequence along with its context. Sample treatment: treatment-naive control, cytoreductive nephrectomy. The sample is drawn from a study of radiation and T cells in renal cell carcinoma. Clones were sequenced by immunoSEQ multiplex PCR, and TCRdb holds only the in-frame ones, with some missing. Here the sample spans more than 15,000 clones, about three fifths being singletons. Germline V gives CDR1 LGHNA, CDR2 YNFKEQ. CDR3 length: 15 amino acids. Trimming cost V 5 bases and J 7 bases, with 17 bases left between them. The sequence came from a man aged 50-60 years with renal cell carcinoma. This chain uses TRBV4-2 with TRBJ1-4; unclear D gene. Sample: tumor tissue, taken from a patient whose treatment was nephrectomy without radiotherapy. This chain's CDR3 is CASSTTTRHGEKLFF. The CDR3 DNA is TGTGCCAGCAGCACCACAACACGGCATGGTGAAAAACTGTTTTTT.